Shown below are 8 T cell receptor beta chains from a single sample sequenced in a study of CD4 T cells in relation to SARS-CoV-2 and coronaviruses. Their recognized antigens are unknown. Before the COVID-19 pandemic, during about 2011-2018, CD4+ T cells were taken from unexposed donors. After ten to eleven days of culture, CD4+ T cells were isolated. Generated by immunoSEQ multiplex PCR, the TCRdb table keeps only in-frame clones and is missing some. The sample contains about 21,000 clones, over 60% of which appear only once. Specimen: CD4+ T cells from PBMCs, cultured in vitro. These receptors came from a human donor in good health.

This chain links TRBV11-3 with TRBJ1-1; 9 bases are a match to TRBD1. Germline V gene lookup returns CDR1 SGHNT and CDR2 YENEEA. The CDR3 length is 14 residues. V lost 5 bases and J lost 3; bases outside the gene matches: 4. CDR3 sequence: CASSPTGGHTEAFF. Here the CDR3 DNA reads TGTGCCAGCAGCCCTACAGGGGGCCACACTGAAGCTTTCTTT.

This rearrangement joins TRBV2 to TRBJ1-6; no firm D call. Germline values: CDR1 SNHLY, CDR2 FYNNEI. The CDR3 loop spans 14 amino acids. Trimming cost V 9 bases and J 4 bases, with 13 bases left between them. CDR3 DNA: TGTGCCAGTTGCCTTTCTCCTTATAATTCACCCCTCCACTTT. Translated, it gives CASCLSPYNSPLHF.

This clone has a single count. The chain recombines TRBV27 with TRBJ2-3; tentatively, D is TRBD2 (5 bases). This CDR3 comprises 17 residues. Trimming removed 6 bases from V and 4 bases from J, with 23 bases in between. Germline V CDR1 and CDR2: MNHEY, SMNVEV (reference sequence). The CDR3 bases are TGTGCCAGCAGCCGACGGGGTGTAGGGCTCGAGGCAGATACGCAGTATTTT. Translating gives CASSRRGVGLEADTQYF.

The rearrangement uses TRBV11-3 and TRBJ2-7; 10 bases are shared with TRBD1. Germline CDR1 and CDR2: SGHNT and YENEEA. V dropped 5 bases and J dropped 5; count of bases not matched to a gene: 3. This CDR3 is 13 amino acids long. CDR3 DNA: TGTGCCAGCAGCCCCGGGACAGGGGACGAGCAGTACTTC. Translation gives CASSPGTGDEQYF.

V gene TRBV11-2 combines with J gene TRBJ1-6, with D unclear. The CDR3 is 16 residues long. Deletions cut 3 bases from V and 2 bases from J, with 11 bases between. The V gene's germline CDR1 is SGHAT and CDR2 FQNNGV. The CDR3 spells CASSLGYSPYNSPLHF. As DNA, the CDR3 is TGTGCCAGCAGCTTGGGATACTCGCCCTATAATTCACCCCTCCACTTT.

The J gene is TRBJ2-1, the V gene TRBV19, with 7 bases that match TRBD2. The V and J ends lost 7 bases and 7 bases, in that order; junction bases with no gene match: 4. Germline CDR1 LNHDA, CDR2 SQIVND (reference sequence). The CDR3 has 12 amino acids. In nucleotides, the CDR3 is TGTGCCAGTACTAGCGGAGTGAATGAGCAGTTCTTC. Its protein is CASTSGVNEQFF.

The chain couples TRBV6-5 to TRBJ2-1; D is perhaps TRBD1 (6 bases). Germline CDR1 reads MNHEY; CDR2 reads SVGAGI. Trimming shortened V by 6 bases and J by 6 bases, and 18 bases separated the two germline ends. The CDR3 has 15 residues. The CDR3 spells CASSPTSTGGNEQFF. For the CDR3, the DNA is TGTGCCAGCAGCCCCACCTCGACAGGCGGCAATGAGCAGTTCTTC.

The genes are TRBV19 and TRBJ2-6; the match to TRBD1 covers 8 bases. Germline V CDR1 and CDR2: LNHDA, SQIVND (reference sequence). V trimming: 4 bases; J trimming: 1 base; junction bases outside the gene matches: 6. The CDR3 is 17 amino acids. In DNA, the CDR3 is TGTGCCAGTAGTAGTTTCAGGGGGCAATCTGGGGCCAACGTCCTGACTTTC. Translation: CASSSFRGQSGANVLTF.